Reported below is one T cell receptor (beta chain). What it recognizes is unknown. This sample is part of a study of shared clonotypes between healthy human individuals. General study findings and limits: Clonotypes shared by all four sorted-subset donors had higher generation probabilities than non-shared clonotypes. Generally, naive subsets (rather than memory subsets) showed larger estimated richness.

V dropped 2 bases and J dropped 5; count of bases not matched to a gene: 7. This CDR3 has 15 amino acids. Germline V gene data show CDR1 as SGHRS and CDR2 as YFSETQ. Replicate PCRs from sorted subsets contained around 200 ng DNA, which is some 29,000 T cell genomes. Profiled with immunoSEQ multiplex PCR; TCRdb holds only in-frame clones, not every one. Here the sample spans about 710,000 clones, over 55% being singletons. The sequenced sample was memory CD4+ T cells sorted from blood. The sample's subset: CD45RA-negative fraction. This TCR came from a woman aged 25 to 39 in good health. The chain employs TRBV5-1 and TRBJ2-1; 7 bases line up with TRBD2. CDR3 loop: CASSFGGSLNNEQFF. The CDR3 DNA follows: TGCGCCAGCAGCTTTGGCGGGAGTTTAAACAATGAGCAGTTCTTC.